This TCR beta chain came from a study of blood T cell repertoires in COVID-19. On the study more broadly: Researchers got acute and convalescent COVID-19 samples from the United States, Italy and Spain. Sources were T cells, B-cell-depleted T cells, or PBMCs; the material itself was cDNA or gDNA.

Original processing notes: Researchers report that nucleated cell counts were estimated from reference gene primer amplification. TCRdb's table, derived via immunoSEQ multiplex PCR, lists solely in-frame clones and lacks some. V, J and clone size reflect that table, while D and trimming were determined from the DNA. The sample lists around 100,000 clones; approximately 81% were seen once. The CDR3 extends over 11 amino acids. The V gene lost 6 bases and the J gene lost 9 bases, with 14 bases spanning the gap. In germline, CDR1 is SQVTM, CDR2 ANQGSEA. The source is a man aged 35 to 55 with acute or convalescent COVID-19. V and J are TRBV29-1 and TRBJ1-1; D gene uncertain. The sequenced material came from peripheral blood. The DNA for the CDR3 is TGCAGCGTCCTTTGGGCCAGGCAAGCTTTCTTT. This sequence encodes CSVLWARQAFF.